The 30 T cell receptor beta chains below come from one sample, sequenced in a study of Graves' ophthalmopathy and Graves' hyperthyroidism. Amplified TCR beta CDR3 regions were obtained using RNA transcripts as template. Second-round multiplex PCR came after a first-round RT-PCR that employed HTBI primers. TCRdb itself ran the multiplex PCR reads through MiXCR, one entry per CDR3 protein. The sample holds around 1.1 million distinct CDR3 sequences, less than 45% seen once. The sample consisted of peripheral blood or thyroid tissue (not recorded which). The source of these receptors is an adult man with Graves' hyperthyroidism.

The J gene is TRBJ2-7, the V gene TRBV6-6, with D possibly matching TRBD1 (5 bases). The CDR3 runs 11 residues. CDR1 is MNHNY, CDR2 SVGAGI, per germline (reference sequence). V lost 6 bases and J 6 bases, leaving 9 bases between the germline ends. The CDR3 loop is CASRWGGEQYF. The CDR3 bases are TGTGCCAGCAGATGGGGCGGCGAGCAGTACTTC.

This chain joins TRBV2 and TRBJ2-5; tentative D call: TRBD2 (7 bases). Germline CDR1 reads SNHLY; CDR2 reads FYNNEI. Trimming pared 2 bases from V and 6 bases from J, leaving 31 bases between. The CDR3 extends over 20 amino acids. The CDR3 here is CASSERGVGGRTSPPKTQYF. The CDR3 DNA follows: TGTGCCAGCAGTGAAAGGGGGGTGGGGGGGCGCACCTCACCACCGAAGACCCAGTACTTC.

The gene calls are TRBV6-6 and TRBJ2-6; 9 nucleotides line up with TRBD1. The V segment lost 5 bases and the J segment 0 bases; nucleotides outside the gene matches: 8. The CDR3 totals 18 residues. Germline loops: CDR1 MNHNY, CDR2 SVGAGI (reference sequence). CDR3 sequence reads: CASSVPPGQGSGANVLTF. In DNA form, the CDR3 reads TGTGCCAGCAGTGTGCCCCCGGGACAGGGCTCTGGGGCCAACGTCCTGACTTTC.

This clonotype was recorded at least ten times. The J gene is TRBJ1-6, the V gene TRBV7-2, with 9 nucleotides matching TRBD1. This CDR3 has 16 amino acids. CDR1 is SGHTA and CDR2 is FQGNSA in the germline V gene. Unmatched junction bases numbered 12, after V lost 6 bases and J lost 9 bases. This chain's CDR3 is CASRNPGQGARSPLHF. For the CDR3, the DNA is TGTGCCAGCAGGAATCCGGGACAGGGCGCCCGTTCACCCCTCCACTTT.

A note on this clonotype: A read error may account for a junction end that differs from germline. This chain uses TRBV10-3 with TRBJ1-5; D is possibly TRBD1 (6 bases). The germline gives CDR1 ENHRY, CDR2 SYGVKD. This CDR3 is 16 amino acids long. CDR3 DNA: TGTGCCAGCAGTCCCGAGAGGGGGACATTCAATCAGCCCCAGCATTTT. Its protein is CASSPERGTFNQPQHF.

This clonotype was picked up a small number of times. The V and J genes are TRBV7-2 and TRBJ2-7; perhaps TRBD2 as D (6 bases). V gave up 5 bases and J gave up 6 bases, with 20 bases separating them. Germline assignment: CDR1 SGHTA and CDR2 FQGNSA. This CDR3 is built from 15 residues. CDR3 in DNA: TGTGCCAGCAGCCCCCAAGGCTCGGGAGCCGGCGAGCAGTACTTC. It encodes CASSPQGSGAGEQYF.

This clonotype was observed many times. The chain carries TRBV7-2 and TRBJ2-5; D remains ambiguous. V was cut by 1 base and J by 5 bases, with 8 bases left in between. Per germline, CDR1 SGHTA and CDR2 FQGNSA. CDR3 length equals 13 residues. The CDR3: CASSLGPAETQYF. Here the CDR3 DNA reads TGTGCCAGCAGCTTAGGACCTGCTGAGACCCAGTACTTC. Full variable domain (remainder filled in from reference TRBV7-2 and TRBJ2-5): GAGVSQSPSNKVTEKGKDVELRCDPISGHTALYWYRQSLGQGLEFLIYFQGNSAPDKSGLPSDRFSAERTGGSVSTLTIQRTQQEDSAVYLCASSLGPAETQYFGPGTRLLVL.

This clonotype was detected ten times or more. The chain has TRBV29-1 and TRBJ1-1; no clear D. V dropped 2 bases and J dropped 0 bases, with 10 bases sitting between them. The CDR3 loop spans 14 amino acids. Germline V CDR1 and CDR2: SQVTM, ANQGSEA. CDR3 DNA sequence: TGCAGCGTTGAAATTGCCCCCATGAACACTGAAGCTTTCTTT. It yields the protein CSVEIAPMNTEAFF.

With respect to this clonotype: Being one base from a much bigger clone, this may be a read error. This chain uses TRBV10-3 with TRBJ1-2, with D hard to call. This CDR3 has 12 residues. Trimming shortened V by 3 bases and J by 5 bases, and 7 bases separated the two germline ends. CDR1 is ENHRY and CDR2 is SYGVKD in the germline V gene. The DNA for the CDR3 is TGTGCCATCAGTGATTGGGCATATGGCTACACCTTC. Encoded protein: CAISDWAYGYTF.

This clonotype showed up many times. The J gene is TRBJ2-7, the V gene TRBV7-9; D perhaps matches TRBD1 (6 bases). Germline CDR1 SEHNR, CDR2 FQNEAQ (reference sequence). The CDR3 length is 13 residues. V lost 6 bases and J lost 3, with 12 bases in between. CDR3 amino acids: CASSLTGHYEQYF. The CDR3 DNA follows: TGTGCCAGCAGTTTGACAGGCCACTACGAGCAGTACTTC.

Many counts were recorded for this clonotype. The chain joins TRBV10-1 to TRBJ1-6, with D perhaps matching TRBD1 (6 bases). CDR1 is WNHNN and CDR2 is SYGVQD in the germline V gene (reference sequence). The CDR3 runs 16 residues. V was trimmed by 10 bases and J by 5 bases, leaving 21 bases between them. The chain's CDR3 is CANEPARTVHNSPLHF. The CDR3 DNA reads as TGCGCCAACGAACCGGCTCGGACAGTTCATAATTCACCCCTCCACTTT.

This clonotype was picked up a small number of times. The chain uses TRBV20-1 and TRBJ1-2, with D maybe TRBD1 (6 bases). CDR3 length: 17 amino acids. V was shortened by 0 bases and J by 8 bases, with 25 bases between the two germline ends. Per germline, CDR1 DFQATT and CDR2 SNEGSKA (reference sequence). CDR3 sequence reads: CSARDPTSGAGVEGYTF. In DNA, the CDR3 is TGCAGTGCTAGAGATCCGACAAGTGGGGCAGGGGTTGAAGGCTACACCTTC.

Note on this clonotype: A read error may be the cause here, since a much bigger clone is one base away. The rearrangement links TRBV11-2 to TRBJ2-5; D assignment may be TRBD1 or TRBD2 (6 bases each). The CDR3 has 16 residues. V was trimmed by 10 bases and J by 1 base, leaving 22 bases between them. Per the germline V gene, CDR1 is SGHAT and CDR2 is FQNNGV. CDR3 DNA sequence: TGTGCCATCACCCCCCCCCGACAGGAGGGCCAAGAGACCCAGTACTTC. It codes for CAITPPRQEGQETQYF.

The CDR3 is CASSLVSGGADKPNTEAFF. The CDR3 DNA reads TGTGCCAGCAGCTTAGTTAGCGGGGGGGCCGATAAACCCAACACTGAAGCTTTCTTT. The chain couples TRBV7-2 to TRBJ1-1; D might be TRBD1 (6 bases). Germline V lookup: CDR1 SGHTA, CDR2 FQGNSA. The V and J ends lost 1 base and 2 bases respectively, with 23 bases between them. CDR3 size: 19 residues. The whole variable domain, filled in from reference TRBV7-2 and TRBJ1-1, reads GAGVSQSPSNKVTEKGKDVELRCDPISGHTALYWYRQSLGQGLEFLIYFQGNSAPDKSGLPSDRFSAERTGGSVSTLTIQRTQQEDSAVYLCASSLVSGGADKPNTEAFFGQGTRLTVV.

This chain links TRBV6-5 with TRBJ2-7; weak D call: TRBD1 (6 bases). Germline V gives CDR1 MNHEY, CDR2 SVGAGI. The CDR3 has 11 residues. The V end was cut by 8 bases, the J end by 4 bases, with 9 bases between. The CDR3: CASGDNYEQYF. In nucleotides, the CDR3 is TGTGCCAGCGGGGACAATTACGAGCAGTACTTC.

This clonotype has a count of ten or more. The V and J genes are TRBV20-1 and TRBJ2-2; 12 bases line up with TRBD2. The CDR3 length is 15 residues. V lost 6 bases, J lost 1 base, and 3 bases stayed unmatched. Germline-derived CDR1 and CDR2 are DFQATT and SNEGSKA (reference sequence). CDR3 nucleotides: TGCAGTGCACCGACTAGCGGGAGGAACACCGGGGAGCTGTTTTTT. This encodes CSAPTSGRNTGELFF.

This clonotype appeared many times. The CDR3 is CASSSEGGLTEAFF. CDR3 sequence (DNA): TGTGCCAGCAGCTCGGAGGGTGGGTTGACTGAAGCTTTCTTT. The chain has TRBV7-2 and TRBJ1-1; D is unresolved. Germline V CDR1 and CDR2: SGHTA, FQGNSA. CDR3 length: 14 amino acids. Trimming removed 4 bases from V and 5 bases from J, with 14 bases in between.

The CDR3 DNA reads as TGTGCCAGCAGTTTCGGACAGGGGACTGAAGCTTTCTTT. It specifies CASSFGQGTEAFF. V is TRBV28 and J is TRBJ1-1, with 9 bases fitting TRBD1. Germline values: CDR1 MDHEN, CDR2 SYDVKM. The CDR3 length is 13 residues. With V trimmed by 3 bases and J by 5 bases, 1 base remained unmatched.

This clonotype was counted many times. The gene calls are TRBV7-2 and TRBJ1-2; 7 bases align to TRBD1. The CDR3 runs 14 residues. After removal of 5 bases from V and 8 bases from J, the junction contained 11 bases not matched to a gene. Germline loops: CDR1 SGHTA, CDR2 FQGNSA. The CDR3 loop reads CASSITDRVPGYTF. CDR3 bases: TGTGCCAGCAGCATAACAGACAGGGTACCCGGCTACACCTTC.

There are many counts of this clonotype. This chain uses TRBV11-2 with TRBJ1-4; 11 bases fit TRBD1. The germline CDR1 and CDR2 sequences are SGHAT and FQNNGV. The length of the CDR3 is 16 residues. J gave up 13 bases and V 4 bases, and 14 bases lay outside the gene matches. CDR3 bases: TGTGCCAGCAGCTCCCCGGCGGACAGGGGGCGCGGAGGACTGTTTTTT. It is translated as CASSSPADRGRGGLFF. The variable domain in full, completed from reference TRBV11-2 and TRBJ1-4, reads EAGVAQSPRYKIIEKRQSVAFWCNPISGHATLYWYQQILGQGPKLLIQFQNNGVVDDSQLPKDRFSAERLKGVDSTLKIQPAKLEDSAVYLCASSSPADRGRGGLFFGSGTQLSVL.

This clonotype appeared a few times. The CDR3 loop is CASSQDATVGYGYTF. Here the CDR3 DNA reads TGCGCCAGCAGCCAAGATGCGACAGTAGGCTATGGCTACACCTTC. This chain connects TRBV4-3 to TRBJ1-2, with a tentative D call TRBD1 (5 bases). Trimming left V 0 bases short and J 4 bases short, with 12 bases between. Germline CDR1 LGHNA, CDR2 YSLEER. The CDR3 is made up of 15 amino acids.

V usage is TRBV7-3 and J usage is TRBJ2-7; D gene uncertain. The CDR3 sequence is 14 residues long. Germline V CDR1 and CDR2: SGHTA, FQGTGA. Trimming pared 5 bases from V and 2 bases from J, leaving 13 bases between. CDR3 nucleotide sequence: TGTGCCAGCAGCCCAGAAGCCCCAACCTACGAGCAGTACTTC. Translation: CASSPEAPTYEQYF. The full variable domain, completed using reference TRBV7-3 and TRBJ2-7, is GAGVSQTPSNKVTEKGKYVELRCDPISGHTALYWYRQSLGQGPEFLIYFQGTGAADDSGLPNDRFFAVRPEGSVSTLKIQRTERGDSAVYLCASSPEAPTYEQYFGPGTRLTVT.

This clonotype was seen many times. The chain has TRBV19 and TRBJ2-7, with TRBD2 matching 12 bases. Per the germline V gene, CDR1 is LNHDA and CDR2 is SQIVND (reference sequence). V was clipped by 6 bases and J by 1 base; unmatched bases: 7. This CDR3 comprises 16 residues. Here the CDR3 DNA reads TGTGCCAGTAGCGGCGCTAGCGGGAGGGCTTCCTACGAGCAGTACTTC. Its protein product is CASSGASGRASYEQYF. Variable domain in full (rest from reference TRBV19 and TRBJ2-7): DGGITQSPKYLFRKEGQNVTLSCEQNLNHDAMYWYRQDPGQGLRLIYYSQIVNDFQKGDIAEGYSVSREKKESFPLTVTSAQKNPTAFYLCASSGASGRASYEQYFGPGTRLTVT.

The chain combines TRBV14 with TRBJ1-2, with D perhaps matching TRBD1 (5 bases). This CDR3 region has 14 residues. In germline, CDR1 is SGHDN, CDR2 FVKESK. The ends were cut back, 8 bases at V and 5 bases at J, with 18 bases in the middle. In DNA form, the CDR3 reads TGTGCCAGCTCACTGACAGACAAATTGTATGGCTACACCTTC. It specifies CASSLTDKLYGYTF. The full variable domain, with the rest looked up from reference TRBV14 and TRBJ1-2, is EAGVTQFPSHSVIEKGQTVTLRCDPISGHDNLYWYRRVMGKEIKFLLHFVKESKQDESGMPNNRFLAERTGGTYSTLKVQPAELEDSGVYFCASSLTDKLYGYTFGSGTRLTVV.

The chain couples TRBV29-1 to TRBJ2-7; tentatively, D is TRBD2 (5 bases). The V and J ends lost 6 bases and 7 bases respectively, with 19 bases between them. Germline CDR1 reads SQVTM; CDR2 reads ANQGSEA. The CDR3 has 13 residues. In nucleotides, the CDR3 is TGCAGCGTCCTGGTGAACACCGGGGATGAGCAGTACTTC. It yields the protein CSVLVNTGDEQYF.

This clonotype was seen more than once but under ten times. V usage is TRBV29-1 and J usage is TRBJ2-3; D unclear. Germline loops: CDR1 SQVTM, CDR2 ANQGSEA. Trimming removed 7 bases from V and 1 base from J, with 12 bases in between. The CDR3 loop spans 13 amino acids. In DNA form, the CDR3 reads TGCAGCGCTCTGACCGGCGGCACAGATACGCAGTATTTT. It is translated as CSALTGGTDTQYF.

About this clonotype: This sequence may be a read error, since a much larger clone differs from it by one base. The chain uses TRBV7-9 and TRBJ1-4; 9 bases fit TRBD1. The germline CDR1 and CDR2 sequences are SEHNR and FQNEAQ (reference sequence). J was trimmed by 10 bases and V by 6 bases; bases with no gene match: 9. The CDR3 covers 14 residues. The CDR3 DNA reads TGTGCCAGCAGAACCGACAGGGGGGGGGGAAAACTGTTTTTT. Its protein product is CASRTDRGGGKLFF.

A single count supports this clonotype. The gene calls are TRBV19 and TRBJ1-5; 10 nucleotides line up with TRBD1. V was clipped by 5 bases and J by 6 bases; unmatched bases: 10. CDR3 length: 16 residues. From germline, CDR1 is LNHDA and CDR2 SQIVND (reference sequence). The CDR3: CASSASGQGFGQPQHF. CDR3 sequence (DNA): TGTGCCAGTAGTGCATCGGGACAGGGGTTCGGTCAGCCCCAGCATTTT.

This clonotype appeared many times. The chain uses TRBV4-3 and TRBJ1-2, with D uncertain. Germline V lookup: CDR1 LGHNA, CDR2 YSLEER. V shed 0 bases and J shed 4 bases, with 15 bases lying between them. The CDR3 is made up of 16 amino acids. CDR3 protein: CASSQEAPGRTYGYTF. The CDR3 nucleotides are TGCGCCAGCAGCCAAGAGGCGCCAGGACGGACCTATGGCTACACCTTC.

This clonotype showed up many times. The V gene is TRBV5-5, the J gene TRBJ1-5; tentatively, D is TRBD1 (6 bases). The CDR3 loop spans 14 amino acids. Trimming removed 1 base from V and 7 bases from J, with 12 bases in between. The germline gives CDR1 SGHKS, CDR2 YYEKEE (reference sequence). CDR3 residues: CASSLTGRVQPQHF. In nucleotides, the CDR3 is TGTGCCAGCAGCTTGACAGGGCGGGTCCAGCCCCAGCATTTT.